Below, 25 T cell receptor beta chains from the same sample are listed, as sequenced in a study of vaccination and CD4 T cells after COVID-19. Cultured CD4+ T-cell DNA underwent Oncomine TCR Beta short-read sequencing. Each CDR3 protein is one row after TCRdb ran MiXCR on the PCR reads. Of about 14,000 distinct CDR3 sequences listed, around 50% are singletons. As for treatment: roughly 11-day PBMC culture with coronavirus spike peptide pools or control peptides (ViraFEST assay). These TCRs are of unknown antigen specificity. Sequenced here: CD4+ T cells from blood, cultured in vitro, sampled before SARS-CoV-2 vaccination. These TCRs come from a human donor who had recovered from COVID-19.

This chain connects TRBV20-1 to TRBJ2-1; 12 nucleotides align to TRBD2. The CDR3 loop spans 16 amino acids. Germline V gives CDR1 DFQATT, CDR2 SNEGSKA (reference sequence). V was pared by 5 bases and J by 6 bases, with 11 bases of the junction left unmatched. The CDR3 loop reads CSAWIGLAGNLNEQFF. The CDR3, as DNA: TGCAGTGCTTGGATTGGACTAGCGGGAAACCTCAATGAGCAGTTCTTC.

This chain connects TRBV7-9 to TRBJ2-7; TRBD1 is a possible D gene (5 bases). Trimming took 3 bases from V and 2 from J, leaving 11 bases between them. The CDR3 totals 14 residues. The germline CDR1 and CDR2 sequences are SEHNR and FQNEAQ (reference sequence). The CDR3 protein is CASSFQGSTYEQYF. The DNA of the CDR3 is TGTGCCAGCAGCTTTCAGGGAAGCACCTACGAGCAGTACTTC.

V and J are TRBV6-5 and TRBJ2-7, with TRBD2 identical over 10 bases. With 4 bases clipped from V and 3 bases from J, the junction kept 6 bases outside the gene matches. From germline, CDR1 is MNHEY and CDR2 SVGAGI. The CDR3 contains 15 residues. The chain's CDR3 is CASSSPGLANYEQYF. The CDR3 region has the DNA TGTGCCAGCAGTTCCCCGGGACTAGCGAACTACGAGCAGTACTTC.

In its sample, this clonotype was seen a few times. The genes are TRBV27 and TRBJ1-1; 8 nucleotides match TRBD1. The CDR3 loop spans 14 amino acids. CDR1 and CDR2 (germline): MNHEY, SMNVEV (reference sequence). V lost 5 bases to trimming and J lost 2 bases; unmatched junction nucleotides: 4. In nucleotides, the CDR3 is TGTGCCAGCAGTCGGACAGGGTATAACACTGAAGCTTTCTTT. Protein: CASSRTGYNTEAFF.

This clonotype is large by share. V gene TRBV7-8 combines with J gene TRBJ2-5, with TRBD1 matching over 8 bases. Germline CDR1 reads SGHVS; CDR2 reads FQNEAQ. This CDR3 contains 14 residues. Trimming at V came to 3 bases and at J to 2 bases, leaving 2 bases not matched to a gene. CDR3 DNA sequence: TGTGCCAGCAGCTTCGACAGGGGACAAGAGACCCAGTACTTC. Protein sequence: CASSFDRGQETQYF.

A few counts support this clonotype. J is TRBJ2-1 and V is TRBV20-1, with unresolved D. Germline V gene data show CDR1 as DFQATT and CDR2 as SNEGSKA (reference sequence). V lost 2 bases and J 5 bases, leaving 16 bases between the germline ends. The CDR3 covers 15 residues. Here the CDR3 DNA reads TGCAGTGCTAGAAAGTTCCAGAACAGTCACAATGAGCAGTTCTTC. Residues: CSARKFQNSHNEQFF.

This clonotype was counted between two and nine times. V and J are TRBV20-1 and TRBJ1-6; D remains unclear. Germline V lookup: CDR1 DFQATT, CDR2 SNEGSKA (reference sequence). V lost 0 bases and J lost 7, with 10 bases in between. The CDR3 is 14 residues long. The CDR3 here is CSARDPTTNSPLHF. Written as DNA, the CDR3 is TGCAGTGCTAGAGATCCAACCACGAATTCACCCCTCCACTTT.

This clonotype has more than one count but fewer than ten. The genes are TRBV6-5 and TRBJ1-1; 11 bases match TRBD1. CDR1 and CDR2 (germline): MNHEY, SVGAGI. The CDR3 runs 16 residues. Trimming removed 3 bases from V and 0 bases from J; junction bases left unmatched: 3. CDR3 sequence (DNA): TGTGCCAGCAGTTATGGGACAGGGGGTTTGAACACTGAAGCTTTCTTT. The encoded protein is CASSYGTGGLNTEAFF.

The chain employs TRBV6-5 and TRBJ1-3, with D unresolved. Trimming took 2 bases from V and 4 from J, leaving 12 bases between them. Germline V gives CDR1 MNHEY, CDR2 SVGAGI. The CDR3 spans 15 residues. The chain's CDR3 is CASSYSEGGGNTIYF. CDR3 DNA: TGTGCCAGCAGTTACAGTGAGGGAGGGGGAAACACCATATATTTT.

The chain links TRBV7-9 to TRBJ1-1, with D uncertain. The CDR3 loop spans 13 amino acids. V lost 7 bases and J lost 1, with 10 bases in between. Germline V gene data show CDR1 as SEHNR and CDR2 as FQNEAQ (reference sequence). This chain's CDR3 is CASTDLANTEAFF. As DNA, the CDR3 is TGTGCCAGCACGGATTTAGCGAACACTGAAGCTTTCTTT.

The chain links TRBV7-9 to TRBJ1-1, with a possible D match to TRBD1 (5 bases). The CDR3 sequence is 16 residues long. Germline V lookup: CDR1 SEHNR, CDR2 FQNEAQ (reference sequence). Trimming stripped 1 base from V and 6 bases from J, with 18 bases between. CDR3 sequence reads: CASSLEGPHSGPEAFF. The CDR3 region has the DNA TGTGCCAGCAGCTTAGAAGGGCCACACTCAGGGCCTGAAGCTTTCTTT.

V gene TRBV25-1 combines with J gene TRBJ2-7; D not resolved. Germline V CDR1 and CDR2: MGHDK, SYGVNS. The CDR3 has 13 residues. Deletions cut 1 base from V and 3 bases from J, with 7 bases between. The CDR3 bases are TGTGCCAGCAGTGAATCCCTTCTCTACGAGCAGTACTTC. Protein: CASSESLLYEQYF.

The chain couples TRBV19 to TRBJ2-1; 12 positions agree with TRBD2. Germline V gene lookup returns CDR1 LNHDA and CDR2 SQIVND (reference sequence). With 11 bases clipped from V and 9 bases from J, the junction kept 11 bases outside the gene matches. The CDR3 extends over 14 amino acids. The CDR3 reads CAVTTSGRRTEQFF. DNA for the CDR3: TGTGCCGTAACCACTAGCGGGAGGAGAACTGAGCAGTTCTTC.

This clonotype showed up just a few times. This chain joins TRBV7-6 and TRBJ2-3; the match to TRBD2 covers 11 bases. Trimming removed 1 base from V and 1 base from J; junction bases left unmatched: 4. The V gene's germline CDR1 is SGHVS and CDR2 FNYEAQ. The CDR3 has 17 residues. The CDR3 region has the DNA TGTGCCAGCAGCTTAGATATACTAGCGGGGGGCACAGATACGCAGTATTTT. Translation gives CASSLDILAGGTDTQYF.

This clonotype was seen more than once but under ten times. The gene calls are TRBV20-1 and TRBJ2-1; 9 bases agree with TRBD2. The CDR3 is 15 residues long. V shed 2 bases, J shed 6 bases, and the junction held 8 bases outside the gene matches. Germline-derived CDR1 and CDR2 are DFQATT and SNEGSKA (reference sequence). The CDR3 region is CSARRFGGGANEQFF. For the CDR3, the DNA is TGCAGTGCTAGACGGTTTGGCGGGGGGGCCAATGAGCAGTTCTTC.

The chain employs TRBV6-1 and TRBJ1-2; tentative D call: TRBD1 (6 bases). Germline V gene data show CDR1 as MNHNS and CDR2 as SASEGT. Trimming pared 10 bases from V and 4 bases from J, leaving 13 bases between. The CDR3 is 12 amino acids. CDR3 sequence: CAISGQLYGYTF. The CDR3 DNA reads as TGTGCCATTTCCGGACAGCTCTATGGCTACACCTTC.

CDR3 coding DNA: TGTGCCAGCAGTGTAGGACAGGGCGGTAACTATGGCTACACCTTC. Its translation: CASSVGQGGNYGYTF. The gene calls are TRBV6-1 and TRBJ1-2; TRBD1 matches 8 bases. The junction had 5 bases not matched to a gene; V was cut back by 4 bases and J by 1 base. The CDR3 totals 15 residues. The germline CDR1 and CDR2 sequences are MNHNS and SASEGT.

This clonotype was seen more than once but under ten times. The genes are TRBV20-1 and TRBJ2-3; no reliable D call. V lost 3 bases and J lost 3, with 16 bases in between. Germline lookup yields CDR1 DFQATT and CDR2 SNEGSKA (reference sequence). CDR3 length: 15 residues. CDR3 sequence reads: CSARQIHRVTDTQYF. The CDR3 nucleotides are TGCAGTGCTAGGCAAATCCACAGAGTAACAGATACGCAGTATTTT.

CDR3 region: CASSSPGPGQETQYF. CDR3 DNA: TGTGCCAGCAGTTCCCCGGGGCCGGGCCAAGAGACCCAGTACTTC. The chain carries TRBV6-5 and TRBJ2-5, with D perhaps matching TRBD1 or TRBD2 (5 bases each). Deletions cut 4 bases from V and 1 base from J, with 13 bases between. Germline CDR1 and CDR2: MNHEY and SVGAGI. This CDR3 region has 15 residues.

The CDR3 nucleotides read TGCAGCGTACAGACAGGGAAGAACACTGAAGCTTTCTTT. This sequence encodes CSVQTGKNTEAFF. The chain employs TRBV29-1 and TRBJ1-1; 7 bases are shared with TRBD1. V dropped 6 bases and J dropped 1; count of bases not matched to a gene: 5. Germline assignment: CDR1 SQVTM and CDR2 ANQGSEA. The CDR3 extends over 13 amino acids. The complete variable domain, with remaining parts taken from reference TRBV29-1 and TRBJ1-1, reads SAVISQKPSRDICQRGTSLTIQCQVDSQVTMMFWYRQQPGQSLTLIATANQGSEATYESGFVIDKFPISRPNLTFSTLTVSNMSPEDSSIYLCSVQTGKNTEAFFGQGTRLTVV.

This clonotype was picked up one time. V and J are TRBV28 and TRBJ1-2; D gene uncertain. Germline V CDR1 and CDR2: MDHEN, SYDVKM. The CDR3 runs to 15 residues. The ends were cut back, 5 bases at V and 0 bases at J, with 13 bases in the middle. CDR3: CASSVNVGANYGYTF. CDR3 DNA: TGTGCCAGCAGTGTAAATGTGGGAGCTAACTATGGCTACACCTTC.

The chain carries TRBV7-9 and TRBJ1-2; D may be TRBD1 (6 bases). Germline V gives CDR1 SEHNR, CDR2 FQNEAQ (reference sequence). CDR3 length equals 16 residues. Trimming removed 1 base at V and 6 bases at J, with 18 bases between. In nucleotides, the CDR3 is TGTGCCAGCAGCTTAGATCTGCAGGGTGACAGGCATGGCTACACCTTC. Translating gives CASSLDLQGDRHGYTF.

J is TRBJ2-1 and V is TRBV11-3; TRBD1 agrees at 8 bases. V lost 3 bases and J lost 10; bases outside the gene matches: 11. The CDR3 is 15 residues long. Germline values: CDR1 SGHNT, CDR2 YENEEA. CDR3 loop: CASSFQGAKVPEQFF. The CDR3, as DNA: TGTGCCAGCAGCTTCCAGGGGGCAAAGGTGCCCGAGCAGTTCTTC.

Comment on this clonotype: At one boundary the junction diverges from the germline segment, which might be a read error. The chain links TRBV20-1 to TRBJ1-1; D is unclear. The V gene's germline CDR1 is DFQATT and CDR2 SNEGSKA (reference sequence). There are 10 residues in the CDR3. The DNA for the CDR3 is TGCAGTGCTAGACTTGTAAGGGCCTTTTTT. It is translated as CSARLVRAFF.

J is TRBJ2-2 and V is TRBV20-1; TRBD1 agrees at 8 bases. V was pared by 0 bases and J by 1 base, with 4 bases of the junction left unmatched. CDR1 is DFQATT, CDR2 SNEGSKA, per germline (reference sequence). The CDR3 is 16 amino acids. The CDR3 region has the DNA TGCAGTGCTAGAGATCAGGGGGCAGAGAACACCGGGGAGCTGTTTTTT. Its translation: CSARDQGAENTGELFF.